These T cell receptor beta chains were read from a single sample in a study of CXCR3-negative and CXCR3-positive naive CD8 T cells. Each CDR3 protein gets one entry in TCRdb, which reprocessed the 5' RACE reads and gives no DNA. The sample holds tens of thousands of distinct CDR3 sequences. The sequencing sample was made of naive CXCR3+ CD8+ T cells from blood. The receptors were gathered from a human donor in good health. Some clones in this sample may be carry-over from other donors' samples. Both conserved end residues are part of each CDR3.

v_call	j_call	cdr3_aa
TRBV19	TRBJ2-7	CASTGTAYEQYF
TRBV5-1	TRBJ1-1	CASSLAGGVNTEAFF
TRBV6-5	TRBJ2-5	CASSYYHQETQYF
TRBV6-2/TRBV6-3	TRBJ1-5	CASSGRQGDQPQHF
TRBV29-1	TRBJ2-7	CSVELSPTSGGSYEQYF
TRBV29-1	TRBJ1-5	CSVVEGDQPQHF
TRBV7-2	TRBJ1-2	CASSLGWAGYGYTF
TRBV29-1	TRBJ2-7	CSVEDPREESYEQYF
TRBV7-9	TRBJ2-5	CASSPEVERGETQYF
TRBV6-5	TRBJ2-5	CASRGGSSRRETQYF
TRBV6-5	TRBJ2-7	CASSYGTSGFYEQYF
TRBV4-1	TRBJ2-7	CASSHVASGGAVYEQYF
TRBV27	TRBJ2-1	CASTATSYNEQFF
TRBV7-6	TRBJ2-3	CASSPPGLSTDTQYF
TRBV10-3	TRBJ2-1	CAISETGPPAYNEQFF
TRBV4-1	TRBJ2-1	CASSHLTSTQFF
TRBV2	TRBJ1-1	CANGRPTEAFF
TRBV7-2	TRBJ2-5	CASRGGEETQYF
TRBV6-2/TRBV6-3	TRBJ2-1	CASSYQPYVTGTASYNEQFF
TRBV20-1	TRBJ2-7	CSARPTPGRGQSYEQYF
TRBV28	TRBJ2-3	CASSPRGGGSTDTQYF
TRBV4-3	TRBJ2-5	CASSQFTSGGAFETQYF
TRBV4-3	TRBJ2-7	CASSSGTHRYEQYF
TRBV19	TRBJ1-2	CATEDGIGYGYTF
TRBV7-2	TRBJ2-7	CASSPVRGTIYEQYF
TRBV14	TRBJ2-1	CASSHDTRGSYYNEQFF